This TCR beta chain was obtained from a study of T cells in narcolepsy. Overall study results and limits: Autoreactive clonotypes reportedly recurred in blood of same and different patients, not controls. Same-patient CSF and blood CD4+ T cell clonotypes included HCRT-specific and TRIB2-specific autoreactive ones.

Assay used: immunoSEQ multiplex PCR; TCRdb lists only in-frame clones, some missing. Of about 40,000 clones listed, about nine tenths are singletons. As regards this clone: As yet, its antigen is unknown.

In germline, CDR1 is LGHNA, CDR2 YNFKEQ. The CDR3 covers 17 residues. V shed 0 bases and J 0 bases; nucleotides not matched to a gene: 4. Sequenced sample: CD45RA- memory CD4+ T cells from PBMCs. This chain connects TRBV4-2 to TRBJ2-3, with 9 bases fitting TRBD2. This clonotype was sampled from a human donor with narcolepsy. The CDR3 DNA follows: TGTGCCAGCAGCCAAGAAGCGGGAGGAGGGAGCACAGATACGCAGTATTTT. Translating it yields CASSQEAGGGSTDTQYF.